This T cell receptor (beta chain) is from a study of blood T cell repertoires in COVID-19. Study-level information: The origin of the acute and convalescent COVID-19 samples was the United States, Italy and Spain. Sources were T cells, B-cell-depleted T cells, or PBMCs; the material itself was cDNA or gDNA.

Trimming left V 0 bases short and J 4 bases short, with 16 bases between. This CDR3 region has 17 residues. CDR1 and CDR2 from the germline V gene are MGHRA and YSYEKL. Some clones are missing from TCRdb's copy, which holds only in-frame ones; the method was immunoSEQ multiplex PCR. The sample consists of around 230,000 clones, 70% to 90% of them appearing once. The clonotype was recovered from a woman in her seventies with active or convalescent COVID-19. The chain combines TRBV4-1 with TRBJ2-1; a weak D match, TRBD2 (7 bases). Sequencing used peripheral blood. The CDR3 is CASSQDRGGAIYNEQFF. CDR3 sequence (DNA): TGCGCCAGCAGCCAAGATCGAGGGGGGGCAATTTACAATGAGCAGTTCTTC.